This T cell receptor (beta chain) comes out of a study of blood T cell repertoires in COVID-19. Study-wide background: The origin of the acute and convalescent COVID-19 samples was the United States, Italy and Spain. T cells, B-cell-depleted T cells, or PBMCs provided the cDNA or gDNA that served as material.

Source study methods: Amplification with reference gene primers provided the estimates of nucleated cell counts. The repertoire was sequenced with immunoSEQ multiplex PCR; TCRdb's copy has only in-frame clones and lacks some. Clone size and the V and J calls come from that table; the DNA yielded D and trimming. Among about 47,000 clones, roughly 88% were seen once, and the ten largest hold 3% to 3.5%. Trimming removed 5 bases from V and 0 bases from J, with 10 bases in between. The CDR3 spans 14 residues. Germline values: CDR1 SEHNR, CDR2 FQNEAQ (reference sequence). The source is a man between 50 and 59 years old with active COVID-19. The chain combines TRBV7-9 with TRBJ1-1; TRBD1 might be the D (6 bases). The specimen sequenced was peripheral blood. The CDR3 protein is CASSLGGVNTEAFF. CDR3 DNA: TGTGCCAGCAGCCTAGGGGGGGTGAACACTGAAGCTTTCTTT.